This record looks at one TCR beta chain sequence and its context. The target of this receptor is not known. Base-call qualities are not available, and no considerably larger clone is one nucleotide away. The immunoSEQ Assay, a bias-controlled multiplex PCR, was used to amplify TCRbeta CDR3 regions from genomic DNA. For the original study's pipeline: The number of nucleated cells in each sample was estimated by amplification of reference gene primers within the assay. To quantify the absolute abundance of each unique TCRbeta CDR3 rearrangement, sequence reads were collapsed and filtered. For each sample, productive Simpson clonality was calculated as the square root of Simpson's diversity index across productive rearrangements. TCRdb's version of the immuneACCESS table is confined to in-frame rearrangements and falls short of the full clone set. An unresolved V gene accounts for under half of the shortfall where checked; the remainder is of unknown origin. V and J calls and clone size follow that table, whereas D and trimming were derived from the DNA. The sample has around 310,000 clones on record, nearly 90% of them singletons. Clones ranked in the top ten supply 1% of the sample.

One collaborating source in Seattle enrolled patients during active infection and followed them longitudinally through the course of disease. Whole blood was collected in K2EDTA tubes by collaborating institutions according to the institutions' own protocols. For TCRbeta analysis, collaborators shipped samples as frozen whole blood, isolated PBMCs, or DNA extracted from either of those sample types. This sample was taken from a study of blood T cell repertoires in COVID-19 (dated by TCRdb to 2020 to 2021). Study-wide context: Collaborator samples came from the United States, Italy and Spain and covered acute and convalescent phases of COVID-19. The material from the prospective study consisted of cDNA or gDNA derived from T cells, B-cell-depleted T cells, or PBMCs. Deeply sampled blood TCRbeta repertoires from subjects exposed to, actively infected with, or recovered from COVID-19 were included in the dataset. A freely available public database, intended as a resource for researchers studying the immune response to SARS-CoV-2, is where the repertoires were released. The samples were drawn from the first 160 participants of the ongoing ImmuneRACE study and from more than 1,000 subjects provided by 6 global collaborators. Sample metadata almost always included a de-identified subject ID, COVID-19 status, age in years and sex. Where HLA class I and class II types were available, the types were taken from metadata supplied by the sample provider, not from assay-based typing. Broad study findings and their caveats: Clinical and demographic metadata were provided uncurated, with the amount varying by source and participant.

The V end loses 2 bases and the J end loses 2 bases, and a stretch of 10 bases separates them. The CDR3 covers 15 residues, taking in both the cysteine and the phenylalanine. Of all the DNA, just the CDR3 is kept, 45 bases in frame from base 1. CDR1 and CDR2, per the germline V gene, are SGDLS and YYNGEE. Source material: peripheral blood. The sequence is built from TRBV9 and TRBJ2-2, with no confidently assigned D gene. This TCR came from a woman between 40 and 50 years old with COVID-19, enrolled during active disease. In nucleotides, the sequence is TGTGCCAGCAGCGTTGCTAAACCTAACACCGGGGAGCTGTTTTTT. Its protein reads: CASSVAKPNTGELFF. When the CDR3 is completed using the reference TRBV9 and TRBJ2-2 genes on either side, the full variable domain is DSGVTQTPKHLITATGQRVTLRCSPRSGDLSVYWYQQSLDQGLQFLIQYYNGEERAKGNILERFSAQQFPDLHSELNLSSLELGDSALYFCASSVAKPNTGELFFGEGSRLTVL.